The sequence of this TCR beta chain was determined in a study of shared clonotypes between healthy human individuals. Per germline, CDR1 SEHNR and CDR2 FQNEAQ (reference sequence). The CDR3 is made up of 14 amino acids. J gave up 6 bases and V 8 bases, and 11 bases lay outside the gene matches. CD8 cells regarded as naive lacked CD45RO, were positively chosen for CCR7, and omitted terminally differentiated effector memory CD45RA+ cells. In the original analysis: Filtering differed, since immunoSEQ gave only junction sequences and no quality scores. The method was immunoSEQ multiplex PCR; TCRdb's version includes in-frame clones alone and lacks a portion of them. The V and J calls and the clone size are those of that table, but D and trimming were determined from the DNA. The sample contains millions of clones, around 93% of which appear only once. As to this clone: What it binds is not known.

Study results and limitations: The genetic and exposure-history diversity represented was limited by few donors.

This TCR was sampled from a man between 18 and 35 years old in good health. Some clones in this sample may be carry-over from other donors' samples. This chain uses TRBV7-9 with TRBJ2-7, with 9 bases identical to TRBD1. The sample taken for sequencing was naive CD8+ T cells from PBMCs. The CDR3 region is CASQEPGQGTEQYF. In DNA form, the CDR3 reads TGTGCCAGCCAGGAGCCGGGACAGGGTACCGAGCAGTACTTC.